This entry lists 17 T cell receptor beta chains sequenced from one sample in a study of T-cell reconstitution after alpha-beta-depleted transplantation in children. Unique molecular identifiers tagged the TCRbeta library. A single record per CDR3 protein comes from TCRdb applying MiXCR to the PCR reads. Found here are 500,000 to 600,000 distinct CDR3 sequences, 25% to 30% of them singletons; the top ten hold under 45%. The source was PBMCs, collected before TCRalphabeta/CD19-depleted stem cell transplant. The receptors shown here come from a boy less than two years old with Wiskott-Aldrich syndrome, due to receive a stem cell transplant.

The chain has TRBV7-8 and TRBJ1-5; no definite D call. The ends were cut back, 5 bases at V and 1 base at J, with 21 bases in the middle. CDR1 and CDR2 (germline): SGHVS, FQNEAQ. This CDR3 is 18 amino acids long. The CDR3 spells CASSPFFSGGVSNQPQHF. In DNA form, the CDR3 reads TGTGCCAGCAGCCCCTTTTTCTCGGGCGGTGTGAGCAATCAGCCCCAGCATTTT.

This clonotype was observed a handful of times. This chain connects TRBV5-1 to TRBJ2-1; 9 bases fit TRBD1. The CDR3 sequence is 16 residues long. Losses at the gene ends were 0 bases for V and 4 bases for J; bases not matched to a gene: 5. Germline CDR1 is SGHRS and CDR2 is YFSETQ. The CDR3 sequence is CASSLGAGQGYNEQFF. CDR3 bases: TGCGCCAGCAGCTTGGGAGCGGGACAGGGATACAATGAGCAGTTCTTC.

The chain is built from TRBV15 and TRBJ2-4; tentative D call: TRBD1 (6 bases). The V gene lost 3 bases and the J gene lost 0 bases, with 12 bases spanning the gap. The germline V gene encodes CDR1 LNHNV and CDR2 YYDKDF (reference sequence). CDR3 length: 16 residues. In DNA form, the CDR3 reads TGTGCCACCAGCAGGGGCAGGGGTTTAGCCAAAAACATTCAGTACTTC. It encodes CATSRGRGLAKNIQYF.

This clonotype was found a few times. J is TRBJ2-1 and V is TRBV25-1; 10 bases match TRBD2. Germline trimming cut 4 bases from V and 4 bases from J; bases unmatched to any gene: 4. The CDR3 extends over 15 amino acids. Germline V gene sequence: CDR1 MGHDK, CDR2 SYGVNS. CDR3 sequence: CASSASGRGYNEQFF. The CDR3 DNA is TGTGCCAGCAGTGCCAGCGGGAGGGGTTACAATGAGCAGTTCTTC.

V gene TRBV5-1 combines with J gene TRBJ2-3; 10 bases are a match to TRBD2. With 6 bases clipped from V and 5 bases from J, the junction kept 12 bases outside the gene matches. Germline values: CDR1 SGHRS, CDR2 YFSETQ. The CDR3 runs 16 residues. The CDR3 bases are TGCGCCAGCAAAGGACTAGCGGTTTCGATAGGAGATACGCAGTATTTT. Protein sequence: CASKGLAVSIGDTQYF.

V usage is TRBV28 and J usage is TRBJ2-7, with D unresolved. The CDR3 is 15 residues long. The V gene lost 5 bases and the J gene lost 3 bases, with 17 bases spanning the gap. Germline V lookup: CDR1 MDHEN, CDR2 SYDVKM. CDR3: CASSPTGGVFYEQYF. CDR3 nucleotide sequence: TGTGCCAGCAGTCCGACGGGTGGGGTTTTCTACGAGCAGTACTTC. Full variable domain (missing parts from reference TRBV28 and TRBJ2-7): DVKVTQSSRYLVKRTGEKVFLECVQDMDHENMFWYRQDPGLGLRLIYFSYDVKMKEKGDIPEGYSVSREKKERFSLILESASTNQTSMYLCASSPTGGVFYEQYFGPGTRLTVT.

J is TRBJ1-1 and V is TRBV5-1; a weak D match, TRBD1 (5 bases). The CDR3 is 14 residues long. Germline V gives CDR1 SGHRS, CDR2 YFSETQ. The V end lost 3 bases, the J end lost 0 bases, and 9 bases lay between the germline ends. CDR3 loop: CASSSGPLNTEAFF. CDR3 DNA: TGCGCCAGCAGCTCGGGACCTCTGAACACTGAAGCTTTCTTT.

This clonotype was picked up a small number of times. V is TRBV28 and J is TRBJ1-6, with TRBD1 identical over 10 bases. V shed 7 bases, J shed 7 bases, and the junction held 7 bases outside the gene matches. CDR1 is MDHEN, CDR2 SYDVKM, per germline. CDR3 length equals 15 residues. The CDR3 DNA is TGTGCCAGCAACTCGGGACAGGGGAGGAATTCACCCCTCCACTTT. As protein: CASNSGQGRNSPLHF.

The gene calls are TRBV3-1 and TRBJ1-1; no definite D call. CDR1 is LGHDT, CDR2 YNNKEL, per germline (reference sequence). The length of the CDR3 is 13 residues. V was cut by 1 base and J by 4 bases, with 7 bases left in between. CDR3 sequence: CASSQVLGTEAFF. The CDR3 coding sequence is TGTGCCAGCAGCCAAGTTCTTGGCACTGAAGCTTTCTTT. The entire variable domain, with the rest obtained from reference TRBV3-1 and TRBJ1-1, is as follows: DTAVSQTPKYLVTQMGNDKSIKCEQNLGHDTMYWYKQDSKKFLKIMFSYNNKELIINETVPNRFSPKSPDKAHLNLHINSLELGDSAVYFCASSQVLGTEAFFGQGTRLTVV.

This chain links TRBV29-1 with TRBJ2-2, with D perhaps matching TRBD2 (6 bases). V lost 7 bases and J lost 5, with 11 bases in between. Germline assignment: CDR1 SQVTM and CDR2 ANQGSEA. This CDR3 has 12 residues. The chain's CDR3 is CSGGESTGELFF. In DNA, the CDR3 is TGCAGCGGCGGGGAATCGACCGGGGAGCTGTTTTTT.

This clonotype has more than one count but fewer than ten. The V gene is TRBV4-1, the J gene TRBJ1-5, with D possibly TRBD1 on 5 matching bases. The CDR3 is 17 amino acids. V was trimmed by 0 bases and J by 0 bases, leaving 12 bases between them. In germline, CDR1 is MGHRA, CDR2 YSYEKL. CDR3 region: CASSQDRGGFSNQPQHF. The CDR3 DNA sequence: TGCGCCAGCAGCCAAGATAGGGGAGGCTTTAGCAATCAGCCCCAGCATTTT.

The rearrangement uses TRBV12-3 or TRBV12-4 and TRBJ2-2, with 12 bases identical to TRBD2. The CDR3 is 17 amino acids. V dropped 4 bases and J dropped 5; count of bases not matched to a gene: 8. The CDR3 reads CASSCRLAGECTGELFF. Written as DNA, the CDR3 is TGTGCCAGCAGTTGTCGACTAGCGGGAGAGTGTACCGGGGAGCTGTTTTTT.

The J gene is TRBJ2-7, the V gene TRBV27; possible D gene TRBD2, 5 bases. This CDR3 contains 17 residues. V shed 6 bases and J shed 5 bases, with 26 bases lying between them. Germline assignment: CDR1 MNHEY and CDR2 SMNVEV (reference sequence). The CDR3 is CASRDRTRASPGNEQYF. CDR3 in DNA: TGTGCCAGCAGGGATAGAACTAGAGCGAGTCCCGGGAACGAGCAGTACTTC.

This clonotype was seen only a few times. The gene calls are TRBV5-1 and TRBJ2-6; D not resolved. Per the germline V gene, CDR1 is SGHRS and CDR2 is YFSETQ. The CDR3 extends over 16 amino acids. Trimming shortened V by 0 bases and J by 0 bases, and 7 bases separated the two germline ends. The CDR3 DNA reads as TGCGCCAGCAGCTTGGATCCGGACTCTGGGGCCAACGTCCTGACTTTC. This translates into CASSLDPDSGANVLTF.

V and J are TRBV5-1 and TRBJ2-2; 7 bases line up with TRBD2. V was clipped by 4 bases and J by 1 base; unmatched bases: 7. The V gene's germline CDR1 is SGHRS and CDR2 YFSETQ. This CDR3 is built from 16 residues. The CDR3 protein is CASSPGTTKNTGELFF. DNA for the CDR3: TGCGCCAGCAGCCCGGGGACTACCAAGAACACCGGGGAGCTGTTTTTT.

CDR3 region: CASSLGPGTVTGELFF. CDR3 DNA: TGTGCCAGCAGCTTAGGACCGGGGACCGTCACCGGGGAGCTGTTTTTT. The V and J genes are TRBV7-9 and TRBJ2-2; perhaps D is TRBD1 or TRBD2 (5 bases each). Germline V gene lookup returns CDR1 SEHNR and CDR2 FQNEAQ (reference sequence). Trimming took 1 base from V and 4 from J, leaving 13 bases between them. The CDR3 sequence is 16 residues long.

This clonotype was detected a few times. The chain employs TRBV9 and TRBJ2-5; D gene unclear. The CDR3 has 15 residues. Germline V CDR1 and CDR2: SGDLS, YYNGEE. The V end was cut by 0 bases, the J end by 2 bases, with 11 bases between. The CDR3 is CASSVATGRQETQYF. The CDR3 DNA is TGTGCCAGCAGCGTAGCTACTGGGCGGCAAGAGACCCAGTACTTC.